This TCR beta chain is drawn from a study of Tregs in tolerant kidney transplant recipients. The protocol was immunoSEQ multiplex PCR, while the TCRdb copy is restricted to in-frame clones and leaves out a portion. The table lists about 15,000 clones, about four fifths of them singletons. The germline V gene encodes CDR1 MNHNS and CDR2 SASEGT. This CDR3 spans 12 amino acids. The junction had 7 bases not matched to a gene; V was cut back by 5 bases and J by 11 bases. With regard to this clone: What it binds is not known.

Study findings and constraints: Tregs expanded with activated donor B cells seemed most donor-specific.

CD4+CD25+CD127- Tregs, CD4+CD25- non-Tregs, CD4 and CD8 cells were sorted. Before regulatory T cell sorting, thawed PBMCs rested overnight at 37°C in roughly 200 IU/ml IL-2. The chain links TRBV6-1 to TRBJ1-1; the match to TRBD1 covers 8 bases. This sequence was found in a human donor who received a combined kidney and bone marrow transplant. The specimen was Tregs from blood, collected before the transplant. The CDR3 DNA follows: TGTGCCAGCAGTTTACGGACAGGGAGGGCTTTCTTT. Protein: CASSLRTGRAFF.